This T cell receptor (beta chain) was captured in a study of blood T cell repertoires in COVID-19 (dated by TCRdb to the early 2020s). At the level of the whole study: Collaborator samples came from the United States, Italy and Spain and covered acute and convalescent phases of COVID-19. The prospective study material was composed of cDNA or gDNA derived from T cells, B-cell-depleted T cells, or PBMCs. The dataset comprised deeply sampled blood TCRbeta repertoires from subjects exposed to, actively infected with, or recovered from COVID-19. The repertoires were released in a freely available public database meant as a resource for research on the immune response to SARS-CoV-2. Samples were obtained from the ongoing ImmuneRACE study (first 160 participants) and from some 1,300 subjects provided by 6 global collaborators. Nearly every sample came with metadata listing a de-identified subject ID, COVID-19 status, age in years and sex. Where HLA class I and class II types were available, the types were taken from metadata supplied by the sample provider, not from assay-based typing.

TCRbeta CDR3 regions were amplified from genomic DNA by means of the immunoSEQ Assay, a bias-controlled multiplex PCR. For the original study's pipeline: The number of nucleated cells in each sample was estimated from the amplification of reference gene primers within the assay. To quantify the absolute abundance of each unique TCRbeta CDR3 rearrangement, sequence reads were collapsed and filtered. Productive Simpson clonality was computed per sample as the square root of Simpson's diversity index over productive rearrangements. As stored in TCRdb, this immuneACCESS dataset retains in-frame rearrangements with V and J assigned. A fraction of the clones does not appear; measured against another copy, unresolved V genes explain less than half of the discrepancy, and the remainder lacks a known reason. The D gene and trimming were derived from the DNA, and the V and J assignments and clone size from that table. In all, the sample holds roughly 250,000 clones, and about 79% of those were seen once. More than 8% of the sample is held by the ten biggest clonotypes.

The collaborating institutions used their own protocols to collect whole blood in K2EDTA tubes. For TCRbeta analysis, collaborators shipped samples as frozen whole blood, isolated PBMCs, or DNA extracted from either of those sample types. A word on this clone: Its antigen is not yet known. Nothing much larger sits one base from this clone, and base qualities are not available.

The germline V gene supplies CDR1 MDHEN and CDR2 SYDVKM. V trim: 5 bases; J trim: 7 bases; unmatched bases: 10. The CDR3 goes from the cysteine to the phenylalanine over 15 residues. The read is trimmed to its CDR3 DNA, 45 bases read in frame from base 1. What the authors observed across the whole study: How much clinical and demographic metadata was included differed by source and by participant, and the metadata was provided uncurated.

Source material: peripheral blood. The receptor was derived from a woman of 80 years or more with acute or convalescent COVID-19. The V and J genes are TRBV28 and TRBJ2-4, and TRBD2 matches 8 of the central bases. The nucleotides are TGTGCCAGCAGTGCGGGGGGCCTCATCGGGAACATTCAGTACTTC. Its protein reads: CASSAGGLIGNIQYF.